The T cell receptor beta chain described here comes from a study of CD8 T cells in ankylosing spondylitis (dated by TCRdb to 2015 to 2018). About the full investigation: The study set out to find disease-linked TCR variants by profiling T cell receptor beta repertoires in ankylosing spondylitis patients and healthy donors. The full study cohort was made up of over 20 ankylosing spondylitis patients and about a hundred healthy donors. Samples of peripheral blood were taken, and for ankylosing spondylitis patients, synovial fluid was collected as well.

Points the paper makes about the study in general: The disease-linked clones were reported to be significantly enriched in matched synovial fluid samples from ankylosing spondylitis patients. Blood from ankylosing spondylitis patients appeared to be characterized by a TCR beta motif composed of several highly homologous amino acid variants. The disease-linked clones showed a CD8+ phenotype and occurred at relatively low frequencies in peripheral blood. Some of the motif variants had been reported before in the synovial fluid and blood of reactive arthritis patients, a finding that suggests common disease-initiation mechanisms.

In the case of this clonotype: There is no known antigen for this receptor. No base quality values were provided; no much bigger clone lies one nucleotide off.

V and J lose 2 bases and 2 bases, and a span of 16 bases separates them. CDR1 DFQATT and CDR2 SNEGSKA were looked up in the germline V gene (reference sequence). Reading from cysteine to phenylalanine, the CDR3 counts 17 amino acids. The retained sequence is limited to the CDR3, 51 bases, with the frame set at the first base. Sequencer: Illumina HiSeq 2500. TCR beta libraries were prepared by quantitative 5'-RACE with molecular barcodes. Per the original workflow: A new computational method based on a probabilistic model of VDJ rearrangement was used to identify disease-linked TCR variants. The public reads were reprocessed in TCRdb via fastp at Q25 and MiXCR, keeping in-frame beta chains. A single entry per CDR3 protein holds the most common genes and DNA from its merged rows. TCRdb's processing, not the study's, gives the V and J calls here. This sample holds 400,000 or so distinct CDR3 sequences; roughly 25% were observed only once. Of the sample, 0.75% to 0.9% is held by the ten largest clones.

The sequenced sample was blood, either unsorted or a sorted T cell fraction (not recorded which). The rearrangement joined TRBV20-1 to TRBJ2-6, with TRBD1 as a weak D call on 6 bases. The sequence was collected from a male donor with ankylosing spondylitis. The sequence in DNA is TGCAGTGCTAGAAAATTCGGTCAGGGGACTGGGGCCAACGTCCTGACTTTC. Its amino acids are CSARKFGQGTGANVLTF.